The clone carrying this T cell receptor beta chain occurred a few times. Antigen unknown. The CDR3 is 11 residues long. The V and J ends lost 6 bases and 7 bases respectively, with 8 bases between them. Germline-derived CDR1 and CDR2 are LGHNA and YNFKEQ. Through template switching, a universal primer site was introduced, and the cDNA contained unique molecular identifiers. TCRdb reprocessed the 5' RACE reads with MiXCR, giving one entry per CDR3 protein. The data contain around 1.7 million distinct CDR3 sequences, around 29% of them singletons. These data originate in a study of identical twins. Broader study findings: The degree of excess twin sharing was weaker in beta out-of-frame sequences. Zero-insertion results could be subject to partial confounding by invariant MAIT and iNKT cells. Alpha sequences that were out-of-frame and twin-shared showed an excess of low generation probability.

The chain uses TRBV4-2 and TRBJ2-3; D ambiguous. Sequencing used cord blood. The origin of this receptor is a newborn girl in good health. The CDR3 region is CASSYPNTQYF. CDR3 sequence (DNA): TGTGCCAGCAGTTACCCGAATACGCAGTATTTT.